This entry describes one T cell receptor (beta chain). The data were produced by immunoSEQ multiplex PCR, yet TCRdb's version contains in-frame clones alone and is incomplete. The sample gives around 82,000 clones, about 87% of which show up once; over 15% is in the top ten. This sample was taken from a study of radiotherapy plus CTLA-4 blockade in lung cancer. Specimen: peripheral blood, collected from a patient treated with radiotherapy plus ipilimumab. The source is a human donor with non-small cell lung cancer that progressed on radiotherapy plus ipilimumab.

The CDR3 nucleotides are TGTGCCAGCACCTGGGGAGACAATCAGCCCCAGCATTTT. Its translation is CASTWGDNQPQHF. The chain uses TRBV6-5 and TRBJ1-5, with D unclear. The V gene lost 7 bases and the J gene lost 3 bases, with 10 bases spanning the gap. The CDR3 sequence is 13 residues long. CDR1 and CDR2 (germline): MNHEY, SVGAGI.